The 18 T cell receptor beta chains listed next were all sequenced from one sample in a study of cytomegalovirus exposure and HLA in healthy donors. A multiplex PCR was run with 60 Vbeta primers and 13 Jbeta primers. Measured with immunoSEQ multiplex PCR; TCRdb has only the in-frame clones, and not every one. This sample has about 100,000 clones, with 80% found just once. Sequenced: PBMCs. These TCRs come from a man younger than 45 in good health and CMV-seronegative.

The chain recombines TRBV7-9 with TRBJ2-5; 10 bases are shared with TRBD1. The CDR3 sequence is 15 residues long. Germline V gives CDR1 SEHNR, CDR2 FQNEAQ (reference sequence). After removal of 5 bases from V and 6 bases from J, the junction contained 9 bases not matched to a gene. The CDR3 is CASSPSTGGGKTQYF. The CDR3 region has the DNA TGTGCCAGCAGCCCATCGACAGGGGGCGGGAAGACCCAGTACTTC.

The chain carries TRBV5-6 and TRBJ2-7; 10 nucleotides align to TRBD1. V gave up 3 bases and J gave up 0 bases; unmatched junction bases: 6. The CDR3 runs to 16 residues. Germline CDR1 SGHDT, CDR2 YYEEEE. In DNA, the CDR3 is TGTGCCAGCAGCTACGGACAGGGGGTGAGCTCCTACGAGCAGTACTTC. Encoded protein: CASSYGQGVSSYEQYF.

CDR3 residues: CASSPWRTSQETQYF. The CDR3 DNA sequence: TGTGCCAGCAGCCCTTGGAGGACTAGTCAAGAGACCCAGTACTTC. The rearrangement uses TRBV7-9 and TRBJ2-5, with 7 bases aligning to TRBD2. There are 15 residues in the CDR3. V lost 5 bases and J lost 2; bases outside the gene matches: 8. The germline gives CDR1 SEHNR, CDR2 FQNEAQ (reference sequence).

The CDR3 loop reads CASSDPGQETQYF. CDR3 in DNA: TGTGCCAGCAGTGATCCCGGCCAAGAGACCCAGTACTTC. The V and J genes are TRBV2 and TRBJ2-5; D is unresolved. This CDR3 comprises 13 residues. The V gene's germline CDR1 is SNHLY and CDR2 FYNNEI. The V gene lost 3 bases and the J gene lost 1 base, with 6 bases spanning the gap.

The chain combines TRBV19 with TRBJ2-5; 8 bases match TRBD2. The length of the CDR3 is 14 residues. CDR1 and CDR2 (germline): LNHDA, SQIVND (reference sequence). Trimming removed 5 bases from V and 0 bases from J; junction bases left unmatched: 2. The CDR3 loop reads CASSVAGNQETQYF. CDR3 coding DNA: TGTGCCAGTAGTGTAGCGGGGAACCAAGAGACCCAGTACTTC. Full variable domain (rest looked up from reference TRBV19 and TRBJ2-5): DGGITQSPKYLFRKEGQNVTLSCEQNLNHDAMYWYRQDPGQGLRLIYYSQIVNDFQKGDIAEGYSVSREKKESFPLTVTSAQKNPTAFYLCASSVAGNQETQYFGPGTRLLVL.

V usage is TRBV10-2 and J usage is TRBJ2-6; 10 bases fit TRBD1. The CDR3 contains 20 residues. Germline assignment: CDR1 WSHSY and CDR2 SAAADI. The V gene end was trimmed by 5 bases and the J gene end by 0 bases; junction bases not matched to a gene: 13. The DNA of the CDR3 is TGCGCCAGCAGTTCTCCGACCGGGACAGGGGACGACTCTGGGGCCAACGTCCTGACTTTC. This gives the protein CASSSPTGTGDDSGANVLTF.

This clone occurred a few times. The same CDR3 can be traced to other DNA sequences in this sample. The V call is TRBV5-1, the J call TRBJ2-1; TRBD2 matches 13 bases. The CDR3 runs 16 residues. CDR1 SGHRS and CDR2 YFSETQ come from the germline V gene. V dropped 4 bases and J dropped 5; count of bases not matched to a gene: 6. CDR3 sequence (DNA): TGCGCCAGCAGCCTAATAGGGACTAGCGGGAACAATGAGCAGTTCTTC. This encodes CASSLIGTSGNNEQFF.

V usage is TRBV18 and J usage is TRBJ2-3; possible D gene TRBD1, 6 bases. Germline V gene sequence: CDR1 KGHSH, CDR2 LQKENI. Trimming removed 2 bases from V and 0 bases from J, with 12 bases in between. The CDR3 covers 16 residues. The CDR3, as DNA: TGTGCCAGCTCACCAATAACAGGGCCTAGCACAGATACGCAGTATTTT. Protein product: CASSPITGPSTDTQYF.

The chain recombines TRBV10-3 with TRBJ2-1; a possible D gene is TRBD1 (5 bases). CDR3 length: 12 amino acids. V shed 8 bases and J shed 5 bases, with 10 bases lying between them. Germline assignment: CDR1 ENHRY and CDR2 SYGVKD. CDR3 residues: CAISDKNNEQFF. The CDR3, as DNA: TGTGCCATCTCGGACAAGAACAATGAGCAGTTCTTC.

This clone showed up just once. CDR3 sequence (DNA): TGTGCCAGCAGCTTAGTCCTGGACATCCGCTATGGCTACACCTTC. Encoded protein: CASSLVLDIRYGYTF. This sequence joins TRBV7-2 and TRBJ1-2, with D tentatively TRBD1 (5 bases). The length of the CDR3 is 15 residues. Trimming left V 1 base short and J 4 bases short, with 13 bases between. Germline values: CDR1 SGHTA, CDR2 FQGNSA.

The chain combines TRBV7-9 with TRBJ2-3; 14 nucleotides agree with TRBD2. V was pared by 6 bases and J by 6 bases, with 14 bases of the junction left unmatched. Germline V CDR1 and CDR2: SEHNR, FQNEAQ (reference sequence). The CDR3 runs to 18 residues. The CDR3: CASSPPGLAGVIRDTQYF. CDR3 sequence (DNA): TGTGCCAGCAGTCCACCGGGACTAGCGGGAGTTATTCGGGATACGCAGTATTTT.

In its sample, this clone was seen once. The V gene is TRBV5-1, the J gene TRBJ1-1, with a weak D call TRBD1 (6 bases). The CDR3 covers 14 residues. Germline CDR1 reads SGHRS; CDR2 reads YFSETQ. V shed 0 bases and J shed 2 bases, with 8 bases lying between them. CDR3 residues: CASSLVQGNTEAFF. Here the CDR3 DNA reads TGCGCCAGCAGCTTGGTACAGGGAAACACTGAAGCTTTCTTT.

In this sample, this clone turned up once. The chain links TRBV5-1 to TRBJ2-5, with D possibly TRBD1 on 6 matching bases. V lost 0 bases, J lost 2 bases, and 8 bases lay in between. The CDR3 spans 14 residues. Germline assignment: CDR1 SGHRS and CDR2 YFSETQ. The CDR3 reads CASSLAGTQETQYF. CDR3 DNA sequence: TGCGCCAGCAGCTTGGCAGGGACACAAGAGACCCAGTACTTC.

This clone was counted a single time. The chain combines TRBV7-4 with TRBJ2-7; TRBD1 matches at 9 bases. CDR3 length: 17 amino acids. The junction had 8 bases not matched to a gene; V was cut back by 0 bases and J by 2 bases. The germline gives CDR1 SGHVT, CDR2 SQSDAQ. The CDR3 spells CASSLAPGQGTPYEQYF. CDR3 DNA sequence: TGTGCCAGCAGCTTAGCCCCGGGACAGGGAACCCCCTACGAGCAGTACTTC.

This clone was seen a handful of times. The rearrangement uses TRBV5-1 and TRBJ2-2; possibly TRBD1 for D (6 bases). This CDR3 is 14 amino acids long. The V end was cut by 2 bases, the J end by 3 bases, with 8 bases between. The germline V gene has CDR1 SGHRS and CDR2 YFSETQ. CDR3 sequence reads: CASSFRGDTGELFF. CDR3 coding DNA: TGCGCCAGCAGCTTCAGGGGTGACACCGGGGAGCTGTTTTTT.

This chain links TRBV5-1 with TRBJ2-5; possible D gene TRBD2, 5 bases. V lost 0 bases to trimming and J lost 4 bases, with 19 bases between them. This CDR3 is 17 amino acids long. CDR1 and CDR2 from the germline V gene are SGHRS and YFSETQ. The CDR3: CASSLAVVKGGGETQYF. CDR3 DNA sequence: TGCGCCAGCAGCTTGGCCGTCGTGAAGGGTGGAGGAGAGACCCAGTACTTC.

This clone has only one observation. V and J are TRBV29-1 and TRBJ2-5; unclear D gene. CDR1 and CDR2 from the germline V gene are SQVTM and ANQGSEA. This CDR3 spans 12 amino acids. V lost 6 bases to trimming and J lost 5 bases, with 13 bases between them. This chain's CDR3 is CSVIQVLETQYF. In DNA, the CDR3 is TGCAGCGTGATCCAGGTACTGGAGACCCAGTACTTC.

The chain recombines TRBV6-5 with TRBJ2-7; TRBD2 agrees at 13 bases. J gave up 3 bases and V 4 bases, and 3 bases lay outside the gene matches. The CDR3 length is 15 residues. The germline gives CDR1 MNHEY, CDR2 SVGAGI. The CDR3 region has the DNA TGTGCCAGCAGTTCACTAGCGGGAGGGTACTACGAGCAGTACTTC. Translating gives CASSSLAGGYYEQYF.